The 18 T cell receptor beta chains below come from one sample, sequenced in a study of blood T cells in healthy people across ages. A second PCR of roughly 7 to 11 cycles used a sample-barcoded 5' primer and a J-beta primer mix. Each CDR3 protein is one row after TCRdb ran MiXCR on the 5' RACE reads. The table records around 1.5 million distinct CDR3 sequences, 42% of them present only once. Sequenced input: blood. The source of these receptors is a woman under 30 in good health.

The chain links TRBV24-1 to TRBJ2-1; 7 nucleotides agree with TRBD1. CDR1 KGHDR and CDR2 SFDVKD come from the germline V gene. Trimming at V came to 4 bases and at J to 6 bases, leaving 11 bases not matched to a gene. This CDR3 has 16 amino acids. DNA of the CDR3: TGTGCCACCAGTGAGACAGGGAAGTTGGGATCCAATGAGCAGTTCTTC. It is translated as CATSETGKLGSNEQFF.

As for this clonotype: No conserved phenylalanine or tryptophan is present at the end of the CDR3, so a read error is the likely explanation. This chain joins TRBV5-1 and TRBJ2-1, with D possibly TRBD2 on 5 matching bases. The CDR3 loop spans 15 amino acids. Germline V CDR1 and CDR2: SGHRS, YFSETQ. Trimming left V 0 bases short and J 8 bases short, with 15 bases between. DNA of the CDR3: TGCGCCAGCAGCTTGGGGGGAGCACCTAGGGATGAGCAGTTCTTA. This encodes CASSLGGAPRDEQFL.

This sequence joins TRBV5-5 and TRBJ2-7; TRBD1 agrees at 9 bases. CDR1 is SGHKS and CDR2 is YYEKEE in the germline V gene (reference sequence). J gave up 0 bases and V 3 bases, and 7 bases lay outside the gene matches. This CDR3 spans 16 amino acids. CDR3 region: CASSWGTGKSSYEQYF. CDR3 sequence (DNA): TGTGCCAGCAGCTGGGGGACAGGGAAGAGCTCCTACGAGCAGTACTTC.

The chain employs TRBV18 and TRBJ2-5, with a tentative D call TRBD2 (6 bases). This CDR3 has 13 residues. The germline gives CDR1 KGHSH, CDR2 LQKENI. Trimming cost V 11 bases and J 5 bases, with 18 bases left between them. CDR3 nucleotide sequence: TGTGCCGGAGGGTCGGAGGATGGCGAGACCCAGTACTTC. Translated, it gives CAGGSEDGETQYF.

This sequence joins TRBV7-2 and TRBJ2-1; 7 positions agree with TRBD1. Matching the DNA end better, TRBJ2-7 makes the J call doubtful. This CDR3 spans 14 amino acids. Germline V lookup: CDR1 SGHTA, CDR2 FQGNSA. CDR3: CASSPDRAYNEQYF. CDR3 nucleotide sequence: TGTGCCAGCAGCCCCGACAGGGCCTACAATGAGCAGTACTTC.

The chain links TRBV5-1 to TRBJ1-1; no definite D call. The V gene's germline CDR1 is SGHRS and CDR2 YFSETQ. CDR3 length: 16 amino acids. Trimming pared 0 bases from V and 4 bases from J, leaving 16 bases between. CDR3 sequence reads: CASSLADLSQATEAFF. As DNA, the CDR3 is TGCGCCAGCAGCTTGGCCGACCTCTCCCAGGCCACTGAAGCTTTCTTT.

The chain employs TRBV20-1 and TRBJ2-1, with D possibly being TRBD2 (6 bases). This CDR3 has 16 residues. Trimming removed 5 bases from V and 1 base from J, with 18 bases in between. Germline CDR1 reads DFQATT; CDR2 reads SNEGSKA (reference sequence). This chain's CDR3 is CSAGTNWGRSYNEQFF. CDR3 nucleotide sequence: TGCAGTGCTGGGACCAACTGGGGGAGGTCCTACAATGAGCAGTTCTTC.

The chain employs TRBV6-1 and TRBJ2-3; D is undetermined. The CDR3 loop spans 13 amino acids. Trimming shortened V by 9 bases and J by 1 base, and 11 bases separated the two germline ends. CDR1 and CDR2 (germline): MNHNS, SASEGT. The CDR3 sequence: CASNKPGTDTQYF. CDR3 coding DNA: TGTGCCAGTAACAAACCCGGCACAGATACGCAGTATTTT.

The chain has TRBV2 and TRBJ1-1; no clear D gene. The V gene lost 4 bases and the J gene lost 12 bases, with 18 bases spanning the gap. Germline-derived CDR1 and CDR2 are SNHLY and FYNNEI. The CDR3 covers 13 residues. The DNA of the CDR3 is TGTGCCAGCAGTGTAGACCGGCTTACGAGGACTTTCTTT. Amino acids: CASSVDRLTRTFF.

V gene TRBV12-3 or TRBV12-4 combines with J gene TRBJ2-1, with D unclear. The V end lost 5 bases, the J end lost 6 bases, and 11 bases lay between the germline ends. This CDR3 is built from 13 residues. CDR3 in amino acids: CASSVRISNEQFF. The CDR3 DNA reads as TGTGCCAGCAGTGTACGGATCAGCAATGAGCAGTTCTTC.

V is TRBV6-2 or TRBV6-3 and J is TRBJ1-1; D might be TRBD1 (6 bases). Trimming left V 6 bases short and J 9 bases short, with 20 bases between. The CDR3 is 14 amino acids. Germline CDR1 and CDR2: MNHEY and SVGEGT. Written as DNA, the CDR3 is TGTGCCAGCAGAAAACTAGGGGGGTTCAGTAAAGCTTTCTTT. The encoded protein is CASRKLGGFSKAFF.

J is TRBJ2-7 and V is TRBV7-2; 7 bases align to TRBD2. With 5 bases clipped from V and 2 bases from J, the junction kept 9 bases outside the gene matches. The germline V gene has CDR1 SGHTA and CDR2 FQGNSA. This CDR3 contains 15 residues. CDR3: CASSPGRAGTYEQYF. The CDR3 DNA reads TGTGCCAGCAGCCCGGGACGAGCGGGGACCTACGAGCAGTACTTC.

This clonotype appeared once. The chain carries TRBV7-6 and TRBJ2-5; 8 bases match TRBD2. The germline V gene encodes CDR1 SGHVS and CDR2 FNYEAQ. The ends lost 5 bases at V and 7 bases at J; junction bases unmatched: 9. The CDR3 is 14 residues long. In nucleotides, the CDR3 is TGTGCCAGCAGCGTAGTGCGGGAGGAGGGGACCCAGTACTTC. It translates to CASSVVREEGTQYF.

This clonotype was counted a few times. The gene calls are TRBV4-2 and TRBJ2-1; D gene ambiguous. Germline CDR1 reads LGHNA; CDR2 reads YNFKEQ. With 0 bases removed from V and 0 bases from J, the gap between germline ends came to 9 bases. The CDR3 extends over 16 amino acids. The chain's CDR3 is CASSQDPESSYNEQFF. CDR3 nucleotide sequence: TGTGCCAGCAGCCAAGATCCGGAGAGCTCCTACAATGAGCAGTTCTTC.

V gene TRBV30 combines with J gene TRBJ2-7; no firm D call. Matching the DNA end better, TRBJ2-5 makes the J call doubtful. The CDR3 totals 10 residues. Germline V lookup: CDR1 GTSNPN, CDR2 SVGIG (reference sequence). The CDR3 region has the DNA TGTGCTCTTGGGTACGGGACCCAGTACTTC. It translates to CALGYGTQYF.

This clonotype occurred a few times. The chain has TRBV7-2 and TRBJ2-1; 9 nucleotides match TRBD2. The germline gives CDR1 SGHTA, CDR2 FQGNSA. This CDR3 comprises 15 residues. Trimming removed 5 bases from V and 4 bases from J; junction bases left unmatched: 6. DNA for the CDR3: TGTGCCAGCAGCCAACGGGCGGGGGGGTACAATGAGCAGTTCTTC. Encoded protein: CASSQRAGGYNEQFF.

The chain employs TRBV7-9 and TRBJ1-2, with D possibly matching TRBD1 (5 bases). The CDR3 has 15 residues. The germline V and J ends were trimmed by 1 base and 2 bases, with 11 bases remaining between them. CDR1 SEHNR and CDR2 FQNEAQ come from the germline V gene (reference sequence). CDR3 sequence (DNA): TGTGCCAGCAGCTTAGACCAGGGACTGAACTATGGCTACACCTTC. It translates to CASSLDQGLNYGYTF. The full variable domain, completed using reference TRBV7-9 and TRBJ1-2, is DTGVSQNPRHKITKRGQNVTFRCDPISEHNRLYWYRQTLGQGPEFLTYFQNEAQLEKSRLLSDRFSAERPKGSFSTLEIQRTEQGDSAMYLCASSLDQGLNYGYTFGSGTRLTVV.

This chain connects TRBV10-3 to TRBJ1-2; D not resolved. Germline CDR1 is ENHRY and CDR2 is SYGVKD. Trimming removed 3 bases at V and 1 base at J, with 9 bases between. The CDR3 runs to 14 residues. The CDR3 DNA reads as TGTGCCATCAGTGATGGCAGCTTTAACTATGGCTACACCTTC. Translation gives CAISDGSFNYGYTF.